Here is one T cell receptor (beta chain) with its context. TCRdb re-derived calls from the RT-PCR reads in MiXCR, one entry per CDR3 protein. The table has around 700,000 distinct CDR3 sequences, around 14% seen once; the top ten hold about 3.9%. Germline lookup yields CDR1 SGHRS and CDR2 YFSETQ. The CDR3 runs to 13 residues. V gave up 0 bases and J gave up 5 bases, with 8 bases separating them. The source material was memory CD4+ T cells from blood. The gene calls are TRBV5-1 and TRBJ1-1; no firm D call. The source is a female donor in good health, serving as a healthy control. In DNA, the CDR3 is TGCGCCAGCAGCTTGGACACTTGGACTGAAGCTTTCTTT. This translates into CASSLDTWTEAFF.